These T cell receptor beta chains were read from a single sample in a study of cytomegalovirus exposure and HLA in healthy donors. The protocol was immunoSEQ multiplex PCR, while the TCRdb copy is restricted to in-frame clones and leaves out a portion. The sample yields more than 85,000 clones, under 85% seen once. What was sequenced was PBMCs. Every receptor here comes from a young man in good health and CMV-seronegative. Both conserved end residues are part of each CDR3. Each record gives: V gene, D gene, J gene, clone size, CDR3 protein, CDR3 DNA. D genes are given only for firm matches. The size of a clone is reported for some rows only, either as once, few or many, or as a class for expanded clones.

>TRBV6-5|TRBD1|TRBJ2-1|-
CASSYGDRNNEQFF
TGTGCCAGCAGTTACGGGGACAGAAACAATGAGCAGTTCTTC
>TRBV4-3|-|TRBJ2-7|-
CASSQATNSEQYF
TGCGCCAGCAGCCAAGCTACGAACTCCGAGCAGTACTTC
>TRBV5-1|-|TRBJ2-1|-
CASSSRDEQFF
TGCGCCAGCAGCTCTCGGGATGAGCAGTTCTTC
>TRBV28|-|TRBJ1-2|-
CASSSHSGNGYTF
TGTGCCAGCAGTTCCCACAGTGGAAATGGCTACACCTTC
>TRBV19|-|TRBJ2-7|-
CASSIDVTLRESAEQYF
TGTGCCAGTAGTATAGATGTCACCCTGCGGGAAAGTGCAGAGCAGTACTTC
>TRBV28|TRBD2|TRBJ2-7|-
CASSRQPAGADEQYF
TGTGCCAGCAGTCGTCAACCAGCGGGAGCTGACGAGCAGTACTTC
>TRBV10-1|TRBD1|TRBJ2-1|-
CASGSERGRGNEQFF
TGCGCCAGCGGGTCAGAAAGGGGGCGCGGGAATGAGCAGTTCTTC
>TRBV6-6|-|TRBJ2-7|few
CASSYPPTSDYEQYF
TGTGCCAGCAGTTACCCCCCAACTAGTGACTACGAGCAGTACTTC
>TRBV25-1|-|TRBJ1-3|few
CASTLGSLSGNTIYF
TGTGCCAGCACTTTAGGGAGCCTCTCTGGAAACACCATATATTTT
>TRBV30|-|TRBJ1-1|-
CAWSTNTEAFF
TGTGCCTGGAGTACTAACACTGAAGCTTTCTTT
>TRBV19|TRBD1|TRBJ1-1|few
CASRAGTGLTEAFF
TGTGCCAGTAGAGCTGGGACAGGTCTCACTGAAGCTTTCTTT
>TRBV7-6|TRBD1|TRBJ2-1|hyperexpanded
CASSTAGTGQFF
TGTGCCAGCAGCACCGCCGGGACAGGGCAGTTCTTC
>TRBV29-1|TRBD2|TRBJ2-2|-
CSVETLAGSGRAGELFF
TGCAGCGTTGAAACGTTAGCCGGTTCCGGGAGGGCCGGGGAGCTGTTTTTT
>TRBV30|-|TRBJ1-1|-
CAWSEALNTEAFF
TGTGCCTGGAGTGAAGCCTTGAACACTGAAGCTTTCTTT
>TRBV29-1|-|TRBJ2-5|-
CSVERGIGTQYF
TGCAGCGTTGAAAGAGGGATCGGGACCCAGTACTTC
>TRBV11-2|-|TRBJ2-7|-
CASSLDQVYEQYF
TGTGCCAGCAGCTTAGATCAGGTTTACGAGCAGTACTTC
>TRBV7-8|-|TRBJ1-5|-
CASSLSGGFNQPQHF
TGTGCCAGCAGCCTATCGGGGGGCTTTAATCAGCCCCAGCATTTT
>TRBV5-1|-|TRBJ2-1|-
CASSSSLAPSYNEQFF
TGCGCCAGCAGCTCCTCTCTAGCGCCATCCTACAATGAGCAGTTCTTC
>TRBV6-6|TRBD2|TRBJ2-3|medium-sized
CASSFSGSTDTQYF
TGTGCCAGCAGTTTTAGCGGGAGCACAGATACGCAGTATTTT
>TRBV28|-|TRBJ2-3|-
CASSLLQGRVDTQYF
TGTGCCAGCAGTTTATTACAGGGACGGGTAGATACGCAGTATTTT
>TRBV12-2|-|TRBJ1-1|-
CASRLTGNTEAFF
TGTGCAAGTCGCTTAACAGGGAACACTGAAGCTTTCTTT
>TRBV6-4|-|TRBJ1-1|-
CASSGQGHTEAFF
TGTGCCAGCAGTGGGCAGGGGCACACTGAAGCCTTCTTT
>TRBV5-1|-|TRBJ2-1|-
CASSRTRVAYNEQFF
TGCGCCAGCAGCCGTACGCGGGTAGCCTACAATGAGCAGTTCTTC
>TRBV19|TRBD2|TRBJ2-1|-
CASQTSGRHNEQFF
TGTGCCAGTCAGACTAGCGGGCGACACAATGAGCAGTTCTTC
>TRBV6-5|TRBD2|TRBJ2-1|few
CASTLLGGDEQFF
TGTGCCAGCACCCTACTCGGGGGGGATGAGCAGTTCTTC
>TRBV7-2|-|TRBJ2-7|-
CASSYLGHHQQYF
TGTGCCAGCAGCTACCTCGGACATCACCAGCAGTACTTC
>TRBV18|TRBD2|TRBJ2-7|once
CASSPSREAYYEQYF
TGTGCCAGCTCACCGTCGCGGGAGGCTTACTACGAGCAGTACTTC
>TRBV6-5|TRBD1|TRBJ1-5|-
CASSYPKQGNQPQHF
TGTGCCAGCAGTTATCCCAAACAGGGGAATCAGCCCCAGCATTTT
>TRBV4-3|TRBD2|TRBJ2-7|-
CASSPGTSGYEQYF
TGCGCCAGCAGCCCCGGGACTAGCGGCTACGAGCAGTACTTC
>TRBV4-3|-|TRBJ1-1|few
CASSQENRNTEAFF
TGCGCCAGCAGCCAAGAAAACAGGAACACTGAAGCTTTCTTT
>TRBV19|TRBD1|TRBJ1-2|-
CASGGHRGAGYGYTF
TGTGCCAGTGGGGGGCACAGGGGGGCAGGCTATGGCTACACCTTC
>TRBV6-5|-|TRBJ1-1|-
CASTQSLRENTEAFF
TGTGCCAGCACCCAAAGCCTTCGGGAGAACACTGAAGCTTTCTTT
>TRBV14|TRBD1|TRBJ2-2|once
CASSQGTGTGGFFGELFF
TGTGCCAGCAGCCAAGGCACCGGGACAGGCGGATTTTTTGGGGAGCTGTTTTTT
>TRBV29-1|TRBD2|TRBJ2-1|-
CSVAWGGSNEQFF
TGCAGCGTTGCTTGGGGGGGGTCCAATGAGCAGTTCTTC
>TRBV7-8|-|TRBJ2-2|-
CASSLVRDPGELFF
TGTGCCAGCAGCTTAGTTAGAGATCCCGGGGAGCTGTTTTTT
>TRBV30|-|TRBJ2-7|-
CAWSEGARSSYEQYF
TGTGCCTGGAGTGAGGGAGCCCGCTCTTCCTACGAGCAGTACTTC
>TRBV28|-|TRBJ2-4|once
CASSLFKDSSTKNIQYF
TGTGCCAGCAGTTTATTTAAGGATAGCAGTACCAAAAACATTCAGTACTTC
>TRBV5-5|-|TRBJ1-1|few
CASSLLSEAFF
TGTGCCAGCAGCTTACTATCTGAAGCTTTCTTT
>TRBV15|-|TRBJ2-2|-
CATSRDSGRVGGELFF
TGTGCCACCAGCAGAGATTCGGGCAGGGTGGGCGGGGAGCTGTTTTTT
>TRBV4-2|TRBD1|TRBJ2-7|-
CASSHTTGLLNEQYF
TGTGCCAGCAGCCATACGACAGGGCTTCTGAACGAGCAGTACTTC
>TRBV18|TRBD1|TRBJ2-3|-
CASSGTESTDTQYF
TGTGCCAGCTCGGGGACAGAGAGCACAGATACGCAGTATTTT
>TRBV9|-|TRBJ1-2|-
CASSGTAPVYGYTF
TGTGCCAGCAGCGGGACAGCTCCCGTCTATGGCTACACCTTC
>TRBV27|TRBD2|TRBJ2-5|-
CASSFKLAGEQETQYF
TGTGCCAGCAGTTTTAAACTAGCGGGAGAGCAAGAGACCCAGTACTTC
>TRBV28|-|TRBJ2-7|-
CASSFPGYEQYF
TGTGCCAGCAGTTTCCCAGGGTACGAGCAGTACTTC
>TRBV6-5|-|TRBJ1-5|-
CASSYGYKGNQPQHF
TGTGCCAGCAGTTACGGCTATAAGGGGAATCAGCCCCAGCATTTT
>TRBV28|TRBD1|TRBJ2-4|-
CASSTGGLDIQYF
TGTGCCAGCAGTACAGGGGGCCTTGACATTCAGTACTTC
>TRBV19|-|TRBJ1-2|-
CASSPTGLQNYGYTF
TGTGCCAGTAGCCCAACGGGACTCCAAAACTATGGCTACACCTTC
>TRBV11-2|TRBD2|TRBJ2-7|-
CASTLVAGGPSYEQYF
TGTGCCAGCACCTTGGTAGCGGGAGGGCCGTCCTACGAGCAGTACTTC
>TRBV5-6|-|TRBJ1-1|-
CASSPPEGYTEAFF
TGTGCCAGCAGCCCCCCGGAGGGGTACACTGAAGCTTTCTTT